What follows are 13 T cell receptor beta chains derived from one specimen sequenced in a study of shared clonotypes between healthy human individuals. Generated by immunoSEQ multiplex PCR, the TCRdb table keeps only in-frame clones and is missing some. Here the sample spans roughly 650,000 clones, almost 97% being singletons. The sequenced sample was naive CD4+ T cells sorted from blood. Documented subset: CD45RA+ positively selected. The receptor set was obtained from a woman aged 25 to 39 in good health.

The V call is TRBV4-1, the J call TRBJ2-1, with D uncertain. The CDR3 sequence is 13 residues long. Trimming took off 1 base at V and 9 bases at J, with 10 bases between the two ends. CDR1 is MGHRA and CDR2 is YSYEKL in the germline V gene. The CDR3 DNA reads TGCGCCAGCAGCCAAGTACTCCGACCTGAGCAGTTCTTC. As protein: CASSQVLRPEQFF.

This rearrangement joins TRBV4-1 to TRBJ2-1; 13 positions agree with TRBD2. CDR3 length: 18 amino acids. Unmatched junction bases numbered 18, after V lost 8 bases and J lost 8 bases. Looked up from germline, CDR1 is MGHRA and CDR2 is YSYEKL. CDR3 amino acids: CASRRTSGSRPLYDEQFF. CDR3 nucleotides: TGCGCCAGCCGCCGGACTAGCGGGAGTCGTCCTTTATACGATGAGCAGTTCTTC.

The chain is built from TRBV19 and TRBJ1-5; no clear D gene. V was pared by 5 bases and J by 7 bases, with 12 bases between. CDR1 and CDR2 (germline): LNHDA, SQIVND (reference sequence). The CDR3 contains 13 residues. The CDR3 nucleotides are TGTGCCAGTAGTGCCGGGTTGGAGCAGCCCCAGCATTTT. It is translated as CASSAGLEQPQHF. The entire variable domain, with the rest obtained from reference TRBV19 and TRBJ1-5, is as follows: DGGITQSPKYLFRKEGQNVTLSCEQNLNHDAMYWYRQDPGQGLRLIYYSQIVNDFQKGDIAEGYSVSREKKESFPLTVTSAQKNPTAFYLCASSAGLEQPQHFGDGTRLSIL.

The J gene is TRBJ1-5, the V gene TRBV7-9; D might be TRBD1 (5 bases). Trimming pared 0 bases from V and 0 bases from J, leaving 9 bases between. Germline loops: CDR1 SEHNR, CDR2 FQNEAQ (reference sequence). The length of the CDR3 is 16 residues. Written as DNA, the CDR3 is TGTGCCAGCAGCTTAGCGCAGGGTTCTAGCAATCAGCCCCAGCATTTT. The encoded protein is CASSLAQGSSNQPQHF.

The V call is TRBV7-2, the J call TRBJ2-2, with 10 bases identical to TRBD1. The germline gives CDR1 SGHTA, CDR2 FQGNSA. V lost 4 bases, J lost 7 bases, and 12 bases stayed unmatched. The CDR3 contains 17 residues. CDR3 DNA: TGTGCCAGCAGCTCCACGAAGGGGACAGGGGCGATCGGGGAGCTGTTTTTT. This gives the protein CASSSTKGTGAIGELFF. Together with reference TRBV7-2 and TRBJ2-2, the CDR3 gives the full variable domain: GAGVSQSPSNKVTEKGKDVELRCDPISGHTALYWYRQSLGQGLEFLIYFQGNSAPDKSGLPSDRFSAERTGGSVSTLTIQRTQQEDSAVYLCASSSTKGTGAIGELFFGEGSRLTVL.

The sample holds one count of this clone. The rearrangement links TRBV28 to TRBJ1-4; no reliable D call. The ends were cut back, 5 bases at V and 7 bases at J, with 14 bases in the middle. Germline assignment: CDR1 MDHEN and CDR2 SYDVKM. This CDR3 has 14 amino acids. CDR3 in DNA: TGTGCCAGCAGTCAAGACTGGAAAAGTGAAAAACTGTTTTTT. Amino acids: CASSQDWKSEKLFF.

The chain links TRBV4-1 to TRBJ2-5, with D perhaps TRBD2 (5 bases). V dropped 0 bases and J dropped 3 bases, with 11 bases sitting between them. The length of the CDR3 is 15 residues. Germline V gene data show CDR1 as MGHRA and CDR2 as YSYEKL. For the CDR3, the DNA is TGCGCCAGCAGCCAAGATGGGAGCAGAAAAGAGACCCAGTACTTC. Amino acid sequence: CASSQDGSRKETQYF.

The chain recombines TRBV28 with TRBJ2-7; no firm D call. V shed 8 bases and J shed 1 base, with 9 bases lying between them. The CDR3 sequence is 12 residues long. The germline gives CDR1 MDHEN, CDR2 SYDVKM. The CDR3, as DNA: TGTGCCAGCGGTCCGCGGTCCTACGAGCAGTACTTC. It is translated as CASGPRSYEQYF.

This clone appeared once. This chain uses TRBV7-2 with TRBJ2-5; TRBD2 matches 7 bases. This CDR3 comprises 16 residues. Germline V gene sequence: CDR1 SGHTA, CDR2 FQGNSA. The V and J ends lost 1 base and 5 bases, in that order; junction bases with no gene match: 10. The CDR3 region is CASSLVRTGGRETQYF. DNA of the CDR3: TGTGCCAGCAGCTTAGTTCGAACGGGAGGCCGGGAGACCCAGTACTTC. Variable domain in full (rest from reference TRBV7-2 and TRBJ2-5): GAGVSQSPSNKVTEKGKDVELRCDPISGHTALYWYRQSLGQGLEFLIYFQGNSAPDKSGLPSDRFSAERTGGSVSTLTIQRTQQEDSAVYLCASSLVRTGGRETQYFGPGTRLLVL.

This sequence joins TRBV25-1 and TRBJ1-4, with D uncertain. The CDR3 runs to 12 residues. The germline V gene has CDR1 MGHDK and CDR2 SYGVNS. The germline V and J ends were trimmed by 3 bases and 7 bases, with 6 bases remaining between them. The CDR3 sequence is CASSEATEKLFF. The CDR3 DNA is TGTGCCAGCAGTGAGGCTACTGAAAAACTGTTTTTT.

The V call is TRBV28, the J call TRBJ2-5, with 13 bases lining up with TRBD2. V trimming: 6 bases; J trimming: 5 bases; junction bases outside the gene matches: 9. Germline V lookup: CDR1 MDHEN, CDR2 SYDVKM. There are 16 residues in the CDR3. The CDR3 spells CASSLGTSGMLETQYF. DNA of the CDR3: TGTGCCAGCAGCCTCGGGACTAGCGGGATGCTGGAGACCCAGTACTTC.

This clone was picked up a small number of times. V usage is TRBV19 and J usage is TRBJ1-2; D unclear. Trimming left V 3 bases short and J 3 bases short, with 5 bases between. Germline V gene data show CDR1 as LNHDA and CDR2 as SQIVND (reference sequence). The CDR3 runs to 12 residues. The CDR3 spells CASSMADYGYTF. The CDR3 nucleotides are TGTGCCAGTAGTATGGCAGACTATGGCTACACCTTC.

This CDR3 is CASSYLAPRDQPQHF. The CDR3 DNA reads as TGTGCCAGCAGTTATTTGGCCCCCAGAGATCAGCCCCAGCATTTT. This chain links TRBV6-6 with TRBJ1-5; D gene ambiguous. Germline V lookup: CDR1 MNHNY, CDR2 SVGAGI (reference sequence). Between the trimmed V and J ends, which lost 3 bases and 5 bases, there was a span of 14 bases. CDR3 length: 15 residues.